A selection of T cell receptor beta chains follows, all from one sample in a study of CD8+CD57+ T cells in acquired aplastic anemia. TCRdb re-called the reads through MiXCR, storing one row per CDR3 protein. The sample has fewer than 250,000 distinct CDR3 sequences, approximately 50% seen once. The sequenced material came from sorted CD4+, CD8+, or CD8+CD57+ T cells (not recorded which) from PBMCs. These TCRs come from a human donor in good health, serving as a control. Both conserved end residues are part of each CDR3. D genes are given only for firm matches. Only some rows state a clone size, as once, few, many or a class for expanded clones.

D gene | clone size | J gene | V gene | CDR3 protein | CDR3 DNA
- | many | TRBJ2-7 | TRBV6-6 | CASSYVDEQYF | TGTGCCAGCAGTTACGTGGACGAGCAGTACTTC
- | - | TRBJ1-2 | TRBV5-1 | CASSGGQVYGYTF | TGCGCCAGCAGCGGAGGACAAGTCTATGGCTACACCTTC
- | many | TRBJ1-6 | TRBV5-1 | CASSLDSVGGNSPLHF | TGCGCCAGCAGCTTGGATAGTGTTGGGGGTAATTCACCCCTCCACTTT
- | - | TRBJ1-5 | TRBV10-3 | CASSEGFRDQPQHF | TGTGCCAGCAGTGAAGGTTTCCGGGATCAGCCCCAGCATTTT
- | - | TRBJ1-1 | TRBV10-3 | CAISESRTGNTEAFF | TGTGCCATCAGTGAGTCTAGGACCGGGAACACTGAAGCTTTCTTT
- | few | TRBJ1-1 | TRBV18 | CASSPTRGVEAFF | TGTGCCAGCTCACCAACGAGGGGAGTGGAAGCTTTCTTT
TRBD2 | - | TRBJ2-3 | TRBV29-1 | CSVEGIASGDTDTQYF | TGCAGCGTTGAAGGAATCGCTAGCGGGGACACAGATACGCAGTATTTT
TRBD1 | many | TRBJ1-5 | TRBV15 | CATSSVDRGGFGNQPQHF | TGTGCCACCAGCAGCGTCGACAGGGGGGGATTTGGGAATCAGCCCCAGCATTTT
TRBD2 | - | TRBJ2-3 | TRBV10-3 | CASSSGLAGLYF | TGTGCCAGCAGCTCGGGACTAGCGGGGTTATATTTT
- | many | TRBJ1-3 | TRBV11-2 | CASSLTDSGNTIYF | TGTGCCAGCAGCTTAACAGACTCTGGAAACACCATATATTTT
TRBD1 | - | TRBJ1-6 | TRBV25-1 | CASRRGQGNSPLHF | TGTGCCAGCAGGAGGGGACAGGGAAATTCACCCCTCCACTTT
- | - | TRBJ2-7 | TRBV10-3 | CAISEETAPTYEQYF | TGTGCCATCAGTGAGGAGACAGCGCCGACTTACGAGCAGTACTTC
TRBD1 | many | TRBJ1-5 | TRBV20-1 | CSAYGQGNQPQHF | TGCAGTGCTTATGGACAGGGGAATCAGCCCCAGCATTTT
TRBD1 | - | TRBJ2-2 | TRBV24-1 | CATQPGTGPAGELFF | TGTGCCACCCAACCCGGGACAGGCCCCGCCGGGGAGCTGTTTTTT
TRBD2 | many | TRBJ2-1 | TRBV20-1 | CSAWTSGGSNEQFF | TGCAGTGCGTGGACTAGCGGGGGGAGCAATGAGCAGTTCTTC
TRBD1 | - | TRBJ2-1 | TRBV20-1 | CSARGRGLNEQFF | TGCAGTGCTAGGGGCAGGGGGCTCAATGAGCAGTTCTTC